One TCR beta chain is described in this entry. This sample is part of a study of T cells after yellow fever vaccination. TCRdb passed the 5' RACE reads through MiXCR, listing each CDR3 protein once. The sample yields fewer than 100,000 distinct CDR3 sequences, about 8.4% seen once. From germline, CDR1 is SQVTM and CDR2 ANQGSEA. CDR3 length: 13 residues. Trimming took 8 bases from V and 6 from J; bases not matched to a gene: 11. The sequence derives from a man between 18 and 35 years old who received the YFV17D yellow fever vaccine. This specimen was CD8+ T cells not binding an NS4B(214-222) dextramer, sorted from PBMCs, taken roughly 15 days after the first yellow fever vaccination. This rearrangement joins TRBV29-1 to TRBJ1-1, with 8 bases that match TRBD1. CDR3 DNA sequence: TGCAGCACCTGGGGGCAGGGGGCATCTGAAGCTTTCTTT. Residues: CSTWGQGASEAFF.